This T cell receptor beta chain comes out of a study of T cells in localized non-small cell lung cancer. General study findings and limits: With higher T cell density in blood came longer overall survival.

On this clone itself: Antigen specificity is unknown.

V shed 5 bases, J shed 4 bases, and the junction held 9 bases outside the gene matches. This CDR3 region has 15 residues. CDR1 MDHEN and CDR2 SYDVKM come from the germline V gene. TCRdb's copy holds only in-frame clones and misses some; the assay was immunoSEQ multiplex PCR. Among approximately 3,200 clones listed, 29% were seen once. This chain links TRBV28 with TRBJ2-7; 9 bases match TRBD2. The sequence was collected from a man between 40 and 70 years old with stage III lung adenocarcinoma. The sequencing used lung tumor tissue, collected before any cancer treatment. The chain's CDR3 is CASSRQAGGPYEQYF. The CDR3 DNA is TGTGCCAGCAGTCGACAAGCGGGAGGTCCTTACGAGCAGTACTTC. Full variable domain (rest looked up from reference TRBV28 and TRBJ2-7): DVKVTQSSRYLVKRTGEKVFLECVQDMDHENMFWYRQDPGLGLRLIYFSYDVKMKEKGDIPEGYSVSREKKERFSLILESASTNQTSMYLCASSRQAGGPYEQYFGPGTRLTVT.